This paragraph reports one T cell receptor beta chain. Clones were sequenced by immunoSEQ multiplex PCR, and TCRdb holds only the in-frame ones, with some missing. Seen here are approximately 120,000 clones, roughly 86% observed once, and the top ten hold less than 11%. This entry is derived from a study of T cell responses to AZD1222 COVID-19 vaccine. The receptor's source is an adult in good health. The sequences come from peripheral blood, collected on day 0 of AZD1222 vaccination.

Here the CDR3 reads CASSLLQGSVSSYEQYF. In DNA form, the CDR3 reads TGTGCCAGCAGCTTATTGCAGGGGTCGGTGAGCTCCTACGAGCAGTACTTC. V gene TRBV11-2 combines with J gene TRBJ2-7; tentative D call: TRBD1 (6 bases). Germline V gives CDR1 SGHAT, CDR2 FQNNGV. The CDR3 runs 17 residues. Trimming shortened V by 2 bases and J by 0 bases, and 17 bases separated the two germline ends.